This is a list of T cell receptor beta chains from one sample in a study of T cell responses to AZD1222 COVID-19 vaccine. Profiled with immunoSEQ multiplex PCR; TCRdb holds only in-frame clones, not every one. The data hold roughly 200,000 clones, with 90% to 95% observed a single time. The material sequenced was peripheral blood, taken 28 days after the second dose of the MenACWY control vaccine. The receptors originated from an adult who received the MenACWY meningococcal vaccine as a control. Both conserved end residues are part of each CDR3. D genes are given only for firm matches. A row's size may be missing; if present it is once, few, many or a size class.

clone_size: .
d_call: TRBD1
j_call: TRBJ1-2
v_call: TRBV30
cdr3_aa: CAWSEPGTGGYTF
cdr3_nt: TGTGCCTGGAGTGAACCCGGGACAGGTGGCTACACCTTC

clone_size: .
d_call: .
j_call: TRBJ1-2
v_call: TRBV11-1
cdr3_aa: CASSLDQKGAGYTF
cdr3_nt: TGTGCCAGCAGCTTAGACCAGAAGGGAGCTGGCTACACCTTC

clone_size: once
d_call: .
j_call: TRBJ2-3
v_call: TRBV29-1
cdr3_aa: CSSRRGTDTQYF
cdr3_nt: TGCAGCTCCAGGAGGGGGACAGATACGCAGTATTTT

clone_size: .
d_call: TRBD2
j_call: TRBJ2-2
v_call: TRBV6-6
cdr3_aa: CASSRAGGPGTGELFF
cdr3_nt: TGTGCCAGCAGTCGAGCGGGGGGGCCTGGCACCGGGGAGCTGTTTTTT

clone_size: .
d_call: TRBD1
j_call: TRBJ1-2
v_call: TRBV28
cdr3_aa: CASSLQGVYGYTF
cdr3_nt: TGTGCCAGCAGTTTGCAGGGGGTCTATGGCTACACCTTC

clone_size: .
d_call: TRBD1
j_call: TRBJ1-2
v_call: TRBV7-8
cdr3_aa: CASSPRTGSGYTF
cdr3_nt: TGTGCCAGCAGCCCCAGGACAGGATCTGGCTACACCTTC

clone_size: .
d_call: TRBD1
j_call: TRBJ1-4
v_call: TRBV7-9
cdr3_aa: CASSGEGAPNEKLFF
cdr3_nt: TGTGCCAGCAGCGGAGAGGGGGCGCCTAATGAAAAACTGTTTTTT

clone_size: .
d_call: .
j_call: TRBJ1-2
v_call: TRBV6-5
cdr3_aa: CASSLVRFGGYTF
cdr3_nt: TGTGCCAGCAGTCTTGTCCGGTTCGGCGGCTACACCTTC

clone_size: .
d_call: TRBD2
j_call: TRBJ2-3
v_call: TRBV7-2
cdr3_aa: CASSLRRRGATDTQYF
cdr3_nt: TGTGCCAGCAGCTTAAGGAGGCGGGGGGCCACAGATACGCAGTATTTT

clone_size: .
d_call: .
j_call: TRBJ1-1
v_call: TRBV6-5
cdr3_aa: CASTKLRMNTEAFF
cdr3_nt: TGTGCCAGCACCAAACTCAGGATGAACACTGAAGCTTTCTTT

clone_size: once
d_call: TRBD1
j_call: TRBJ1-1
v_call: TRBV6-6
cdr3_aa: CASSRGQVGEAFF
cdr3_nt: TGTGCCAGCAGCCGCGGACAGGTGGGTGAAGCTTTCTTT

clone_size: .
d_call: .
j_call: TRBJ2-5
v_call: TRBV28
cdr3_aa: CASSLLQETQYF
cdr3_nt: TGTGCCAGCAGTCTCTTGCAAGAGACCCAGTACTTC

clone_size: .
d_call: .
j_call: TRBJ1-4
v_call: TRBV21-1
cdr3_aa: CASSKGGQNEKLFF
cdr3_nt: TGTGCCAGCAGCAAAGGCGGCCAAAATGAAAAACTGTTTTTT

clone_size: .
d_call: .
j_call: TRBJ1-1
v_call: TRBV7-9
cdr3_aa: CASSLDTEAFF
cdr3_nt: TGTGCCAGCAGCCTAGACACTGAAGCTTTCTTT

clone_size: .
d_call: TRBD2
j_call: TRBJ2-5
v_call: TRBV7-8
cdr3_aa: CASSLPSGGYQETQYF
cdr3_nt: TGTGCCAGCAGCTTACCTAGCGGGGGGTACCAAGAGACCCAGTACTTC

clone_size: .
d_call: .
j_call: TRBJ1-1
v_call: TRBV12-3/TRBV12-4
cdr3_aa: CASITGSTEAFF
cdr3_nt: TGTGCCAGCATTACAGGGAGCACTGAAGCTTTCTTT

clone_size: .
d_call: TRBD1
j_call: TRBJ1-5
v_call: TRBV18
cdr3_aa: CASSVDRGTQPQHF
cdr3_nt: TGTGCCAGCTCGGTCGACAGGGGAACTCAGCCCCAGCATTTT

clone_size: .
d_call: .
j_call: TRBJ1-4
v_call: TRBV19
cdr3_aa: CASRGDSNEKLFF
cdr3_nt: TGTGCCAGTAGGGGGGATTCTAATGAAAAACTGTTTTTT

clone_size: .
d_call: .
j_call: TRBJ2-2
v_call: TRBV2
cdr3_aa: CASSEWQSNTGELFF
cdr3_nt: TGTGCCAGCAGTGAATGGCAGTCGAACACCGGGGAGCTGTTTTTT

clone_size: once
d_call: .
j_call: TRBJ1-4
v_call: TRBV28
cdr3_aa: CASSSGQNEKLFF
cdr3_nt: TGTGCCAGCAGTTCAGGACAGAATGAAAAACTGTTTTTT

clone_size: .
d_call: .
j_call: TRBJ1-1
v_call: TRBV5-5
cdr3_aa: CASSLNTEAFF
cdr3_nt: TGTGCCAGCAGCTTGAACACTGAAGCTTTCTTT

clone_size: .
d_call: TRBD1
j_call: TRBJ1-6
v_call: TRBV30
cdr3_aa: CARKGTGGRSPLHF
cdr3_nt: TGTGCGCGGAAGGGGACAGGGGGCAGATCACCCCTCCACTTT

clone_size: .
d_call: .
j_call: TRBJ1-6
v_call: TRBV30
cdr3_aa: CAWRGEGNSPLHF
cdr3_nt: TGTGCCTGGAGGGGGGAAGGGAATTCACCCCTCCACTTT

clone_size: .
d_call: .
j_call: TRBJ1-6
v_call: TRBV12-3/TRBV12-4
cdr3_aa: CASSPSPSPLHF
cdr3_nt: TGTGCCAGCAGCCCGTCTCCTTCACCCCTCCACTTT

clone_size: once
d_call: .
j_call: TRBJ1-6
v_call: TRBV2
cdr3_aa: CASSDPRGSPLHF
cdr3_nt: TGTGCCAGCAGTGATCCCCGGGGTTCACCCCTCCACTTT

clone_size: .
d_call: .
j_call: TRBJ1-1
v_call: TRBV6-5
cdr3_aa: CASSYAGLNTEAFF
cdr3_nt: TGTGCCAGCAGTTACGCAGGGCTGAACACTGAAGCTTTCTTT

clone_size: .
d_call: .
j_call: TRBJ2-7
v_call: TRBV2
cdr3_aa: CASSVQGHISYEQYF
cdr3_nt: TGTGCCAGCAGTGTCCAGGGACACATCTCCTACGAGCAGTACTTC

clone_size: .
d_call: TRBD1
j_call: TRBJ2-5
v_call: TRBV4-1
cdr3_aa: CASSHGTDQETQYF
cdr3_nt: TGCGCCAGCAGCCACGGGACAGACCAAGAGACCCAGTACTTC

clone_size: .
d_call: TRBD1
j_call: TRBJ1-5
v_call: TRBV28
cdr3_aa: CASRSGQYSNQPQHF
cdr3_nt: TGTGCCAGCAGGTCGGGACAGTATAGCAATCAGCCCCAGCATTTT

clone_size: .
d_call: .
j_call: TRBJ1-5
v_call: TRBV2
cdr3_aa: CASSDDRTNQPQHF
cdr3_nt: TGTGCCAGCAGTGACGACAGGACCAATCAGCCCCAGCATTTT

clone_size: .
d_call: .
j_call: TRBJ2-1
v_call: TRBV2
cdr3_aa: CASRRDRYNEQFF
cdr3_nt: TGTGCCAGCCGGAGGGACAGATACAATGAGCAGTTCTTC

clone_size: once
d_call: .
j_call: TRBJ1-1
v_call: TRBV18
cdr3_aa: CASSPPGGMAFF
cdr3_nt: TGTGCCAGCTCACCACCGGGGGGGATGGCTTTCTTT

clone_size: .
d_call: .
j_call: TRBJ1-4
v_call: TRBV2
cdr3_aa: CASNDGPEKLFF
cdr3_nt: TGTGCCAGCAACGACGGTCCCGAAAAACTGTTTTTT

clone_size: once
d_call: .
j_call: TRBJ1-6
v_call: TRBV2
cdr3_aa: CASSEGTRGQPLHF
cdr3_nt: TGTGCCAGCAGTGAAGGGACTCGGGGGCAACCCCTCCACTTT

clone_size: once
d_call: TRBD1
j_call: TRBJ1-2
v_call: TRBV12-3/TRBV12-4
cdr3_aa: CASNFRDRGSYTF
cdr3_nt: TGTGCCAGCAACTTCCGGGACAGGGGGAGCTACACCTTC

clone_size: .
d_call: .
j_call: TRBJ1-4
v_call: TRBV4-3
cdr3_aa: CASSQEGSASLEKLFF
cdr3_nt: TGCGCCAGCAGCCAAGAAGGAAGCGCATCTTTGGAAAAACTGTTTTTT